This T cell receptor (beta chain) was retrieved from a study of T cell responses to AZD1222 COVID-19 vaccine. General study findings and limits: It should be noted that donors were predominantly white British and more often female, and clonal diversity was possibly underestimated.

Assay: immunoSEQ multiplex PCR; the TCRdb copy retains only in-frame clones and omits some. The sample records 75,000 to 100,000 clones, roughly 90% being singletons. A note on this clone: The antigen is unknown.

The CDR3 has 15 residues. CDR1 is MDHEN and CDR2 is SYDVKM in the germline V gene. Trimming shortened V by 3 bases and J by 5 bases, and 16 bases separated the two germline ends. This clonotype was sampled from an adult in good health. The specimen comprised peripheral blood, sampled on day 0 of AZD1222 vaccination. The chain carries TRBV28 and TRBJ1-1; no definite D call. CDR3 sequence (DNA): TGTGCCAGCAGTTTCGGTTCCGGGGTGGGGACTGAAGCTTTCTTT. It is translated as CASSFGSGVGTEAFF.